The 25 T cell receptor beta chains below come from one sample, sequenced in a study of blood T cell repertoires in COVID-19. Here immunoSEQ multiplex PCR was the method, and the copy in TCRdb shows in-frame clones only, minus some. The sample has about 210,000 clones; around 85% are singletons. Source material: PBMCs or T cells enriched from blood (not recorded which). The receptors shown here come from a woman between 35 and 50 years old with acute COVID-19.

This chain links TRBV7-9 with TRBJ1-2; 8 nucleotides match TRBD1. The CDR3 is 14 residues long. Trimming took 4 bases from V and 2 from J; bases not matched to a gene: 3. The germline gives CDR1 SEHNR, CDR2 FQNEAQ (reference sequence). Written as DNA, the CDR3 is TGTGCCAGCAGCTCCCGGACAGGGAACTATGGCTACACCTTC. Its translation: CASSSRTGNYGYTF.

This sequence joins TRBV28 and TRBJ1-6; D is unclear. Trimming left V 3 bases short and J 7 bases short, with 7 bases between. CDR1 is MDHEN and CDR2 is SYDVKM in the germline V gene. This CDR3 is built from 13 residues. In DNA, the CDR3 is TGTGCCAGCAGTTTCAGAGGCAATTCACCCCTCCACTTT. Amino acids: CASSFRGNSPLHF.

V and J are TRBV28 and TRBJ1-5; TRBD1 might be the D (6 bases). Germline CDR1 reads MDHEN; CDR2 reads SYDVKM. The CDR3 extends over 14 amino acids. The V gene lost 5 bases and the J gene lost 8 bases, with 16 bases spanning the gap. CDR3 region: CASSIRDKGKPQHF. CDR3 coding DNA: TGTGCCAGCAGTATCCGGGACAAAGGGAAGCCCCAGCATTTT.

The rearrangement uses TRBV28 and TRBJ2-7; 11 bases align to TRBD2. Germline V gene data show CDR1 as MDHEN and CDR2 as SYDVKM. The J segment lost 5 bases and the V segment lost 7 bases, leaving 7 bases of the junction unmatched. The CDR3 spans 14 residues. The CDR3 sequence is CASTVLAGVDEQYF. DNA of the CDR3: TGTGCCAGCACCGTACTAGCGGGAGTAGACGAGCAGTACTTC.

Comment on this clone: This sample also contains other DNA sequences that code for the same CDR3. This rearrangement joins TRBV27 to TRBJ1-1; 8 nucleotides agree with TRBD1. Germline V CDR1 and CDR2: MNHEY, SMNVEV (reference sequence). The CDR3 consists of 13 residues. V lost 4 bases, J lost 2 bases, and 0 bases stayed unmatched. The CDR3 nucleotides are TGTGCCAGCAGTTCAGGGGGCAACACTGAAGCTTTCTTT. Translating gives CASSSGGNTEAFF.

Concerning this clone itself: A read error is possible here, since a much larger clone lies one base away. This chain joins TRBV19 and TRBJ1-5; D call uncertain. This CDR3 has 12 residues. The germline gives CDR1 LNHDA, CDR2 SQIVND (reference sequence). Trimming removed 5 bases at V and 4 bases at J, with 6 bases between. CDR3 bases: TGTGCCAGTAGTTCGGGGAATCAGCCCCAGCATTTT. Its protein is CASSSGNQPQHF.

The sample holds one count of this clone. The chain recombines TRBV4-1 with TRBJ2-5; a weak D match, TRBD2 (5 bases). Trimming left V 4 bases short and J 2 bases short, with 11 bases between. This CDR3 has 14 residues. CDR1 and CDR2 (germline): MGHRA, YSYEKL. The CDR3 protein is CASSRQADQETQYF. DNA of the CDR3: TGCGCCAGCAGCCGACAAGCGGATCAAGAGACCCAGTACTTC.

The chain couples TRBV24-1 to TRBJ2-1; D uncertain. The CDR3 length is 17 residues. Germline-derived CDR1 and CDR2 are KGHDR and SFDVKD. V was pared by 5 bases and J by 0 bases, with 16 bases between. DNA of the CDR3: TGTGCCACCAGTGCCCCTACGAGCAAGAGCTCCTACAATGAGCAGTTCTTC. Its translation is CATSAPTSKSSYNEQFF.

The chain has TRBV11-3 and TRBJ2-2; 14 bases agree with TRBD2. Trimming removed 8 bases from V and 2 bases from J; junction bases left unmatched: 13. The CDR3 covers 19 residues. The germline gives CDR1 SGHNT, CDR2 YENEEA. The CDR3 reads CASHSPLGTSGSNTGELFF. Here the CDR3 DNA reads TGTGCCAGCCATTCGCCACTAGGGACTAGCGGGAGTAACACCGGGGAGCTGTTTTTT.

This chain joins TRBV6-6 and TRBJ2-1; 9 bases map to TRBD2. The ends lost 6 bases at V and 5 bases at J; junction bases unmatched: 11. CDR1 and CDR2 from the germline V gene are MNHNY and SVGAGI (reference sequence). This CDR3 region has 16 residues. The CDR3 loop is CASSPPGAGGNNEQFF. The CDR3 DNA sequence: TGTGCCAGCAGCCCCCCAGGAGCGGGAGGTAACAATGAGCAGTTCTTC.

The chain employs TRBV18 and TRBJ1-5, with TRBD1 matching 7 bases. Per germline, CDR1 KGHSH and CDR2 LQKENI. The CDR3 totals 15 residues. Unmatched junction bases numbered 4, after V lost 3 bases and J lost 2 bases. The CDR3 nucleotides are TGTGCCAGCTCACCCTCCACAGGGGGCAATCAGCCCCAGCATTTT. It encodes CASSPSTGGNQPQHF.

This rearrangement joins TRBV19 to TRBJ2-2; 11 bases are shared with TRBD2. The trim removed 9 bases at V and 4 bases at J, leaving 16 bases unmatched. Germline assignment: CDR1 LNHDA and CDR2 SQIVND (reference sequence). The CDR3 has 18 amino acids. As DNA, the CDR3 is TGTGCCAGCTCACGCGCTACTAGCGGGAGAGGGTCCACCGGGGAGCTGTTTTTT. It yields the protein CASSRATSGRGSTGELFF.

This clone was recorded at least ten times. The J gene is TRBJ2-1, the V gene TRBV7-9; 9 bases are shared with TRBD1. The CDR3 runs 11 residues. The germline V gene encodes CDR1 SEHNR and CDR2 FQNEAQ (reference sequence). Losses at the gene ends were 5 bases for V and 15 bases for J; bases not matched to a gene: 5. The CDR3 sequence: CASSPGTGSFF. The CDR3, as DNA: TGTGCCAGCAGCCCCGGGACAGGGTCGTTCTTC.

With respect to this clone: The junction does not match germline at one end; this may be a read error. The chain employs TRBV11-3 and TRBJ1-1; 8 positions agree with TRBD1. The CDR3 covers 11 residues. Germline V CDR1 and CDR2: SGHNT, YENEEA. In DNA, the CDR3 is TGTGCCAGCAGCTTATTGGGACAGGCGCTCTTT. It yields the protein CASSLLGQALF. The full variable domain, rest sourced from reference TRBV11-3 and TRBJ1-1, is EAGVVQSPRYKIIEKKQPVAFWCNPISGHNTLYWYLQNLGQGPELLIRYENEEAVDDSQLPKDRFSAERLKGVDSTLKIQPAELGDSAVYLCASSLLGQALFGQGTRLTVV.

The CDR3 reads CASSESSGNTIYF. CDR3 DNA sequence: TGTGCCAGTAGCGAGAGCTCTGGAAACACCATATATTTT. The chain is built from TRBV19 and TRBJ1-3; D is unclear. CDR3 size: 13 residues. Germline CDR1 LNHDA, CDR2 SQIVND (reference sequence). V lost 6 bases and J lost 0, with 6 bases in between. The full variable domain, with the rest looked up from reference TRBV19 and TRBJ1-3, is DGGITQSPKYLFRKEGQNVTLSCEQNLNHDAMYWYRQDPGQGLRLIYYSQIVNDFQKGDIAEGYSVSREKKESFPLTVTSAQKNPTAFYLCASSESSGNTIYFGEGSWLTVV.

This chain uses TRBV11-2 with TRBJ2-2; a weak D match, TRBD2 (6 bases). The CDR3 loop spans 15 amino acids. The germline gives CDR1 SGHAT, CDR2 FQNNGV. The V end lost 1 base, the J end lost 5 bases, and 11 bases lay between the germline ends. CDR3 bases: TGTGCCAGCAGCTTAGGGGGGGAAGCAACCGGGGAGCTGTTTTTT. Residues: CASSLGGEATGELFF.

In its sample, this clone was seen a few times. The V call is TRBV2, the J call TRBJ1-2, with D tentatively TRBD1 (6 bases). V lost 5 bases, J lost 8 bases, and 15 bases lay in between. The CDR3 has 13 residues. The germline CDR1 and CDR2 sequences are SNHLY and FYNNEI. The CDR3 DNA reads as TGTGCCAGCAGTTCGGACAGAGTGAAGGGCTACACCTTC. The encoded protein is CASSSDRVKGYTF.

The chain uses TRBV3-1 (or the pseudogene TRBV3-2) and TRBJ2-3; D is perhaps TRBD2 (6 bases). The CDR3 covers 16 residues. V dropped 2 bases and J dropped 2 bases, with 14 bases sitting between them. Germline lookup yields CDR1 LGHDT and CDR2 YNNKEL (reference sequence). The CDR3 sequence is CASSQPTGSSTDTQYF. In DNA form, the CDR3 reads TGTGCCAGCAGCCAACCTACCGGGAGCTCCACAGATACGCAGTATTTT.

The rearrangement joins TRBV14 to TRBJ2-3; no definite D call. Germline CDR1 is SGHDN and CDR2 is FVKESK. This CDR3 region has 12 residues. The V gene lost 1 base and the J gene lost 14 bases, with 13 bases spanning the gap. The CDR3 spells CASSQGDVLWYF. DNA for the CDR3: TGTGCCAGCAGCCAAGGCGATGTGCTCTGGTATTTT.

The genes are TRBV11-2 and TRBJ2-1, with 13 bases identical to TRBD2. Per germline, CDR1 SGHAT and CDR2 FQNNGV. This CDR3 is 15 amino acids long. J was trimmed by 9 bases and V by 5 bases; bases with no gene match: 7. In nucleotides, the CDR3 is TGTGCCAGCAGCCCGCAGGGACTAGCGGGACGTGAGCAGTTCTTC. Translating it yields CASSPQGLAGREQFF.

This clone was detected only a few times. The chain is built from TRBV7-9 and TRBJ2-7; TRBD2 agrees at 9 bases. The CDR3 totals 14 residues. From germline, CDR1 is SEHNR and CDR2 FQNEAQ (reference sequence). The junction had 2 bases not matched to a gene; V was cut back by 3 bases and J by 2 bases. CDR3 sequence reads: CASSFRGGAYEQYF. CDR3 sequence (DNA): TGTGCCAGCAGCTTCCGCGGGGGGGCCTACGAGCAGTACTTC.

This sequence joins TRBV6-1 and TRBJ2-7, with D tentatively TRBD2 (6 bases). The CDR3 covers 15 residues. Per the germline V gene, CDR1 is MNHNS and CDR2 is SASEGT. The V and J ends lost 0 bases and 3 bases respectively, with 12 bases between them. In nucleotides, the CDR3 is TGTGCCAGCAGTGAAGCGGGGCAGCGGGTCTACGAGCAGTACTTC. It codes for CASSEAGQRVYEQYF.

The genes are TRBV7-3 and TRBJ2-7; maybe TRBD2 (6 bases). The germline V gene encodes CDR1 SGHTA and CDR2 FQGTGA. The CDR3 totals 14 residues. V lost 5 bases to trimming and J lost 0 bases, with 11 bases between them. The CDR3 reads CASSSSGISYEQYF. CDR3 coding DNA: TGTGCCAGCAGCAGTAGCGGCATCTCCTACGAGCAGTACTTC. The whole variable domain, remainder taken from reference TRBV7-3 and TRBJ2-7, is GAGVSQTPSNKVTEKGKYVELRCDPISGHTALYWYRQSLGQGPEFLIYFQGTGAADDSGLPNDRFFAVRPEGSVSTLKIQRTERGDSAVYLCASSSSGISYEQYFGPGTRLTVT.

Note on this clone: Other DNA variants within this sample encode the same CDR3. The rearrangement uses TRBV11-2 and TRBJ2-7; D is uncertain. The CDR3 runs 13 residues. Germline V gives CDR1 SGHAT, CDR2 FQNNGV. The V gene lost 3 bases and the J gene lost 1 base, with 7 bases spanning the gap. The CDR3 DNA reads TGTGCCAGCAGCTTCGGCGGTTCCTACGAGCAGTACTTC. Translating it yields CASSFGGSYEQYF.

This clone has a single count. The rearrangement joins TRBV9 to TRBJ2-1, with 14 nucleotides matching TRBD2. The CDR3 sequence is 16 residues long. Per germline, CDR1 SGDLS and CDR2 YYNGEE. V dropped 4 bases and J dropped 7; count of bases not matched to a gene: 7. The DNA of the CDR3 is TGTGCCAGCAGCAGACCCGGGACTAGCGGGAGTAATGAGCAGTTCTTC. This encodes CASSRPGTSGSNEQFF.